This T cell receptor (beta chain) is from a study of CXCR3-negative and CXCR3-positive naive CD8 T cells. CDR1 is DFQATT and CDR2 is SNEGSKA in the germline V gene (reference sequence). The CDR3 contains 13 residues. Study-level results: Memory, not naive, CXCR3-negative and CXCR3-positive cells differed in TRBV-TRBJ usage. TRB CDR3 hydrophobicity was greater in CXCR3-positive naive cells than in CXCR3-negative naive cells. Memory CD8+ cells showed much lower diversity, while both naive subsets were comparably high.

The authors prepared UMI-labeled TRB cDNA libraries by 5' RACE. TCRdb re-called the 5' RACE reads and gives one entry per CDR3 protein, without DNA. This repertoire includes roughly 26,000 distinct CDR3 sequences. A note on this clonotype: Its target is unknown.

The authors gated naive CD8+ T cells as CD45RO-CCR7+CD27+CD95-. The receptor's source is a human donor in good health. Some clones in this sample may be carry-over from other donors' samples. The sample taken for sequencing was naive CXCR3- CD8+ T cells from blood. Subset in this sample: CD45RO-CCR7+CD27+CD95- naive CD8+ T cells lacking CXCR3 (TNR3-). The chain recombines TRBV20-1 with TRBJ2-7. The CDR3 loop is CSARGWADYEQYF.